The next 27 T cell receptor beta chains were all read from a single sample in a study of blood T cells in healthy people across ages. The use of a sample-barcoded 5' primer and a J-beta primer mix characterized a second PCR of 7 to 11 cycles. TCRdb called the 5' RACE reads again in MiXCR, with one record for every CDR3 protein. The sample shows 910,000 or so distinct CDR3 sequences, roughly 50% of them seen only once. The sample comprised blood. All receptors come from a woman aged 55-69 years in good health.

The rearrangement uses TRBV2 and TRBJ2-3; a weak D match, TRBD2 (5 bases). V shed 6 bases and J shed 3 bases, with 10 bases lying between them. The CDR3 runs 13 residues. Germline CDR1 and CDR2: SNHLY and FYNNEI. The CDR3 region has the DNA TGTGCCAGCAGGCTAAGCGGAACAGATACGCAGTATTTT. It encodes CASRLSGTDTQYF.

The V call is TRBV18, the J call TRBJ2-6, with D perhaps TRBD1 (5 bases). Trimming removed 1 base at V and 1 base at J, with 20 bases between. There are 20 residues in the CDR3. In germline, CDR1 is KGHSH, CDR2 LQKENI. Written as DNA, the CDR3 is TGTGCCAGCTCACCACTATATTCGCCAGGGCAGGGTTCTGGGGCCAACGTCCTGACTTTC. As protein: CASSPLYSPGQGSGANVLTF.

The chain combines TRBV5-1 with TRBJ2-3; possibly TRBD1 for D (5 bases). The germline V gene encodes CDR1 SGHRS and CDR2 YFSETQ. V lost 4 bases and J 8 bases, leaving 17 bases between the germline ends. This CDR3 is built from 14 residues. CDR3 region: CASSAGWDSGTQYF. CDR3 nucleotides: TGCGCCAGCAGCGCAGGGTGGGATTCAGGTACGCAGTATTTT.

Remarks on this clonotype: This sequence may be a read error, since a much larger clone differs from it by one base. This chain connects TRBV29-1 to TRBJ1-2; D perhaps matches TRBD1 (5 bases). Germline lookup yields CDR1 SQVTM and CDR2 ANQGSEA. The length of the CDR3 is 12 residues. In DNA form, the CDR3 reads TGCATCGTTGAAAGGGACAACTATGGCTACACCTTC. This translates into CIVERDNYGYTF.

The chain uses TRBV9 and TRBJ2-1; perhaps TRBD2 as D (7 bases). V was shortened by 5 bases and J by 9 bases, with 15 bases between the two germline ends. This CDR3 has 13 residues. CDR1 and CDR2 (germline): SGDLS, YYNGEE. CDR3 sequence: CASSGVGGGEQFF. In DNA, the CDR3 is TGTGCCAGCAGTGGAGTGGGAGGGGGTGAGCAGTTCTTC.

The chain joins TRBV5-6 to TRBJ2-7, with TRBD1 matching 8 bases. Looked up from germline, CDR1 is SGHDT and CDR2 is YYEEEE. The trim removed 4 bases at V and 5 bases at J, leaving 5 bases unmatched. The CDR3 runs to 13 residues. The CDR3 protein is CASSTAGGDEQYF. In DNA, the CDR3 is TGTGCCAGCAGCACAGCAGGGGGCGACGAGCAGTACTTC.

The chain carries TRBV4-1 and TRBJ2-7, with D uncertain. This CDR3 is built from 12 residues. V dropped 2 bases and J dropped 4 bases, with 6 bases sitting between them. The germline gives CDR1 MGHRA, CDR2 YSYEKL. CDR3 DNA: TGCGCCAGCAGCCAAATGGGTTACGAGCAGTACTTC. Translation gives CASSQMGYEQYF.

V is TRBV20-1 and J is TRBJ2-5, with TRBD2 as a possible D gene (6 bases). The J call is doubtful: the DNA matches TRBJ2-7 better. Germline lookup yields CDR1 DFQATT and CDR2 SNEGSKA (reference sequence). This CDR3 spans 12 amino acids. The CDR3 region has the DNA TGCAGTGCTAGCGGGGCGGGGTCCGAGCAGTACTTC. Amino acid sequence: CSASGAGSEQYF.

The chain combines TRBV20-1 with TRBJ2-5, with D perhaps given as TRBD1 or TRBD2 (5 bases each). The CDR3 loop spans 13 amino acids. With 6 bases removed from V and 1 base from J, the gap between germline ends came to 12 bases. The germline CDR1 and CDR2 sequences are DFQATT and SNEGSKA (reference sequence). CDR3 region: CSASPGSQETQYF. The CDR3 DNA sequence: TGCAGTGCAAGCCCAGGGAGCCAAGAGACCCAGTACTTC.

This clonotype was seen more than once but under ten times. This chain links TRBV5-1 with TRBJ2-7; possibly TRBD1 for D (6 bases). The end of the DNA is better explained by TRBJ2-5, so the J call may be wrong. Germline V gene lookup returns CDR1 SGHRS and CDR2 YFSETQ. There are 15 residues in the CDR3. Here the CDR3 reads CASSFARGIGETQYF. In DNA, the CDR3 is TGCGCCAGCAGCTTCGCCAGGGGAATAGGCGAGACCCAGTACTTC.

The sample holds a few counts of this clonotype. DNA for the CDR3: TGTGCCAGCAGCTTCTACGGGAGCGGGTACGAGCAGTACTTC. This encodes CASSFYGSGYEQYF. V and J are TRBV7-2 and TRBJ2-7; a weak D match, TRBD2 (6 bases). Between the trimmed V and J ends, which lost 3 bases and 4 bases, there was a span of 13 bases. The CDR3 covers 14 residues. In germline, CDR1 is SGHTA, CDR2 FQGNSA.

The chain recombines TRBV4-1 with TRBJ2-5, with 11 positions matching TRBD2. Trimming took 5 bases from V and 1 from J; bases not matched to a gene: 6. The CDR3 totals 16 residues. The germline V gene has CDR1 MGHRA and CDR2 YSYEKL. This CDR3 reads CASSTGLAGIQETQYF. DNA for the CDR3: TGCGCCAGCAGCACCGGACTAGCGGGTATCCAAGAGACCCAGTACTTC.

This chain uses TRBV6-5 with TRBJ2-7, with 7 positions matching TRBD1. Looked up from germline, CDR1 is MNHEY and CDR2 is SVGAGI. This CDR3 is 14 amino acids long. J lost 1 base, V lost 3 bases, and 3 bases had no gene match. CDR3 nucleotide sequence: TGTGCCAGCAGTTATCAACAGGGGTCCTACGAGCAGTACTTC. Translating it yields CASSYQQGSYEQYF.

The chain is built from TRBV20-1 and TRBJ2-5, with TRBD2 as a possible D gene (7 bases). V lost 6 bases to trimming and J lost 2 bases, with 16 bases between them. Germline V gene sequence: CDR1 DFQATT, CDR2 SNEGSKA (reference sequence). The CDR3 extends over 14 amino acids. The chain's CDR3 is CSADGTTGQETQYF. The CDR3 bases are TGCAGTGCAGATGGGACTACAGGGCAAGAGACCCAGTACTTC.

This chain uses TRBV27 with TRBJ1-2, with 7 bases that match TRBD1. The CDR3 spans 14 residues. The V segment lost 5 bases and the J segment 7 bases; nucleotides outside the gene matches: 10. Germline V gene data show CDR1 as MNHEY and CDR2 as SMNVEV (reference sequence). CDR3 nucleotides: TGTGCCAGCAGTCAACCTTCTCAGGGGGGTGGCTACACCTTC. Its protein is CASSQPSQGGGYTF.

This clonotype was detected a few times. The chain has TRBV20-1 and TRBJ2-7; D possibly uses TRBD1 or TRBD2 (6 bases each). Germline V gives CDR1 DFQATT, CDR2 SNEGSKA (reference sequence). The CDR3 is 15 amino acids. The germline V and J ends were trimmed by 6 bases and 0 bases, with 18 bases remaining between them. The CDR3 loop reads CSAEEGDFYSYEQYF. In DNA, the CDR3 is TGCAGTGCAGAGGAGGGGGACTTTTACTCCTACGAGCAGTACTTC.

This clonotype was seen more than once but under ten times. The chain has TRBV28 and TRBJ2-4; TRBD1 matches 9 bases. TRBJ2-7 matches the DNA end more closely, so the J call is doubtful. The CDR3 runs 15 residues. Germline lookup yields CDR1 MDHEN and CDR2 SYDVKM. CDR3 residues: CASSLSGTGNYEQYF. The CDR3 DNA reads as TGTGCCAGCAGTTTATCGGGGACAGGGAACTACGAGCAGTACTTC.

This clonotype was seen a few times. This chain uses TRBV28 with TRBJ2-7, with D tentatively TRBD1 (5 bases). This CDR3 region has 14 residues. Trimming shortened V by 3 bases and J by 2 bases, and 11 bases separated the two germline ends. Germline V lookup: CDR1 MDHEN, CDR2 SYDVKM. The DNA of the CDR3 is TGTGCCAGCAGTTTTGTAGGGGCGCCCTACGAGCAGTACTTC. It translates to CASSFVGAPYEQYF.

V is TRBV4-3 and J is TRBJ2-3, with TRBD2 matching over 9 bases. Looked up from germline, CDR1 is LGHNA and CDR2 is YSLEER. The V segment lost 3 bases and the J segment 6 bases; nucleotides outside the gene matches: 7. CDR3 size: 15 residues. In DNA form, the CDR3 reads TGCGCCAGCAGCCAGATCAATAGCGGGAGCGATACGCAGTATTTT. Its protein is CASSQINSGSDTQYF.

This chain uses TRBV24-1 with TRBJ2-3; D might be TRBD2 (6 bases). The CDR3 has 17 residues. Germline CDR1 reads KGHDR; CDR2 reads SFDVKD. V shed 5 bases and J shed 0 bases, with 17 bases lying between them. CDR3: CATSGNVAETSTDTQYF. CDR3 bases: TGTGCCACCAGTGGAAATGTAGCGGAAACCAGCACAGATACGCAGTATTTT.

Only a few counts were recorded for this clonotype. The chain employs TRBV7-9 and TRBJ2-1; 9 nucleotides align to TRBD2. Trimming took 6 bases from V and 2 from J; bases not matched to a gene: 8. In germline, CDR1 is SEHNR, CDR2 FQNEAQ (reference sequence). The CDR3 is 16 residues long. The CDR3 DNA is TGTGCCAGCAGGTTGGCCGCGGGGGGGGCCTACAATGAGCAGTTCTTC. It is translated as CASRLAAGGAYNEQFF.

This chain connects TRBV5-1 to TRBJ2-3; 10 nucleotides agree with TRBD2. V lost 2 bases, J lost 4 bases, and 4 bases stayed unmatched. This CDR3 contains 15 residues. Germline V CDR1 and CDR2: SGHRS, YFSETQ. CDR3: CASSFTSGIADTQYF. As DNA, the CDR3 is TGCGCCAGCAGCTTTACTAGCGGGATTGCAGATACGCAGTATTTT.

With regard to this clonotype: The conserved phenylalanine or tryptophan is not found at the CDR3 terminus, so this likely reflects a read error. The V and J genes are TRBV7-2 and TRBJ2-5; 8 nucleotides agree with TRBD2. V dropped 5 bases and J dropped 5; count of bases not matched to a gene: 13. Germline CDR1 reads SGHTA; CDR2 reads FQGNSA. This CDR3 has 16 residues. The CDR3 DNA sequence: TGTGCCAGCAGCCCTTATGGGGCGGGAGGCGGGGAGACCCAGTACTCC. Translating gives CASSPYGAGGGETQYS.

This clonotype has only a few counts. The chain employs TRBV7-2 and TRBJ2-1; TRBD1 matches 9 bases. This CDR3 contains 16 residues. Germline V gives CDR1 SGHTA, CDR2 FQGNSA. The ends lost 2 bases at V and 8 bases at J; junction bases unmatched: 10. In nucleotides, the CDR3 is TGTGCCAGCAGCTTAACCCGGGACAGGGTAGGCGATGAGCAGTTCTTC. Translating it yields CASSLTRDRVGDEQFF.

The chain combines TRBV20-1 with TRBJ1-2; TRBD1 matches 9 bases. V dropped 1 base and J dropped 4; count of bases not matched to a gene: 7. Germline V lookup: CDR1 DFQATT, CDR2 SNEGSKA (reference sequence). CDR3 length: 15 amino acids. The CDR3 protein is CSARVEDRGLYGYTF. In nucleotides, the CDR3 is TGCAGTGCTAGAGTGGAGGACAGGGGACTCTATGGCTACACCTTC.

This clonotype has more than one count but fewer than ten. The rearrangement links TRBV12-3 or TRBV12-4 to TRBJ2-1; a weak D match, TRBD2 (6 bases). The tail of the sequence fits TRBJ2-7 better, so the J call may be wrong. The CDR3 is 16 residues long. The CDR3 coding sequence is TGTGCCAGCACCTCGCCTAGCGAGAGCTCCTACAATGAGCAGTACTTC. Its translation: CASTSPSESSYNEQYF.

This rearrangement joins TRBV6-1 to TRBJ2-3; D is unresolved. The germline gives CDR1 MNHNS, CDR2 SASEGT. The V gene lost 11 bases and the J gene lost 3 bases, with 9 bases spanning the gap. This CDR3 is built from 11 residues. The CDR3: CAYRATDTQYF. CDR3 nucleotide sequence: TGTGCCTACCGGGCGACAGATACGCAGTATTTT.